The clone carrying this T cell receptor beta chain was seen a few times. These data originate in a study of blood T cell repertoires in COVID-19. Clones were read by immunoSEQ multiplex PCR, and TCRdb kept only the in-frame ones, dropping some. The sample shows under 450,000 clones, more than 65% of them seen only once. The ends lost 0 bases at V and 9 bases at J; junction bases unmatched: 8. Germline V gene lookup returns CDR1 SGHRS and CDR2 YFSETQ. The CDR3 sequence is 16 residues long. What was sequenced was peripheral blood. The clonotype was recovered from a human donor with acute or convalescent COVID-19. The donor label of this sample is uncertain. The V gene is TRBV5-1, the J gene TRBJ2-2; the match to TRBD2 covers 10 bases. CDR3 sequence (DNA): TGCGCCAGCAGCTTGGGGCCTAGCGGGAGTAACAGGGAGCTGTTTTTT. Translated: CASSLGPSGSNRELFF.